The entry below gives a single TCR beta chain sequence along with its context. Reprocessing the 5' RACE reads, TCRdb reports a single entry for every CDR3 protein and omits DNA. The sample includes about 21,000 distinct CDR3 sequences. The sample belongs to a study of T cells expressing NK-cell markers. The CDR3 totals 15 residues. Germline CDR1 reads MNHEY; CDR2 reads SVGAGI. The chain links TRBV6-5 to TRBJ2-3; TCRdb lists TRBD2, though no DNA is available to test this call. Specimen: blood T cells: a sorted CD56 or NKG2C T cell subset, CD4+ or CD8+ T cells, or bulk PBMC T cells (not recorded which). The sequence derives from a man aged 18-75 years in good health. The CDR3 region is CASSNGAGGADTQYF.